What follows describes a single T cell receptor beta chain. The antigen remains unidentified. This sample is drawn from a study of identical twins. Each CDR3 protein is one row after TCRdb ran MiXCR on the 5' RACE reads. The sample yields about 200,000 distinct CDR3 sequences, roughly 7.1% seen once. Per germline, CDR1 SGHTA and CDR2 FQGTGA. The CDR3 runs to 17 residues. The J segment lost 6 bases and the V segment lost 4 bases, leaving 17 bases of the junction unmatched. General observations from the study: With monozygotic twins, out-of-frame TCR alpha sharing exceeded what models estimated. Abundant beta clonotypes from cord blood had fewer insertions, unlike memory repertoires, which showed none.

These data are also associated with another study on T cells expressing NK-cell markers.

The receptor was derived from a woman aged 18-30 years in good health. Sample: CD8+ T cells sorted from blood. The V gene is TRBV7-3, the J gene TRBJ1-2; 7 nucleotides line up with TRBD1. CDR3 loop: CASSSPEVNRGPNGYTF. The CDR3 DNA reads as TGTGCCAGCAGCTCTCCGGAGGTGAACAGGGGCCCTAATGGCTACACCTTC.